The clone carrying this TCR beta chain occurred many times. This entry comes from a study of identical twins. Template switching, a step in the protocol, added a universal primer site, and cDNA carried unique molecular identifiers. TCRdb re-called the 5' RACE reads through MiXCR, storing one row per CDR3 protein. The sample includes about 690,000 distinct CDR3 sequences, 5.5% to 6.5% of them seen just once. The sequence came from a man between 18 and 35 years old in good health. Sequences were obtained from naive T cells sorted from blood.

The CDR3 region has the DNA TGTGCCAGCAGTTTAAACAGGGGGCGGTCACCCCTCCACTTT. Protein sequence: CASSLNRGRSPLHF. The chain is built from TRBV27 and TRBJ1-6, with 9 bases identical to TRBD1. There are 14 residues in the CDR3. V lost 2 bases and J lost 10; bases outside the gene matches: 3. The germline V gene encodes CDR1 MNHEY and CDR2 SMNVEV (reference sequence).